This TCR beta chain originates from a study of blood T cell repertoires in COVID-19 (dated by TCRdb to the early 2020s). Study-level background: Samples covering the acute and convalescent phases of COVID-19 were provided by collaborators in the United States, Italy and Spain. Where HLA class I and class II types were available, the types were taken from metadata supplied by the sample provider, not from assay-based typing. Sample metadata almost always included a de-identified subject ID, COVID-19 status, age in years and sex. The repertoires were released in a freely available public database intended as a resource for research on the immune response to SARS-CoV-2. The dataset comprised deeply sampled blood TCRbeta repertoires from subjects exposed to, actively infected with, or recovered from COVID-19. The prospective study material was composed of cDNA or gDNA derived from T cells, B-cell-depleted T cells, or PBMCs. Samples came from the ongoing ImmuneRACE study (first 160 participants) plus 1,254 subjects from 6 global collaborators. General findings and caveats noted by the study authors: Clinical and demographic metadata were provided uncurated, with the amount varying by source and participant.

TCRbeta CDR3 regions were amplified from genomic DNA using the immunoSEQ Assay, a bias-controlled multiplex PCR. Regarding the original processing steps: Nucleated cell counts per sample were estimated from amplification of reference gene primers within the assay. To quantify the absolute abundance of each unique TCRbeta CDR3 rearrangement, sequence reads were collapsed and filtered. Productive Simpson clonality was computed per sample as the square root of Simpson's diversity index over productive rearrangements. Here the immuneACCESS table is served through TCRdb, limited to in-frame sequences with V and J called. Missing clones are a known gap in these copies; in checked studies unresolved V genes cover under half, and the rest lacks a known reason. For V, J and clone size, that table is used; D and trimming come from the DNA. Counted in this sample were roughly 290,000 clones; around 90% of them appeared once. The biggest ten clones account for 1.7% of the sample.

CDR1 and CDR2, per the germline V gene, are MNHNS and SASEGT. V was cut back by 2 bases and J by 5 bases, leaving a gap of 9 bases between them. The CDR3 contains 13 residues, cysteine and phenylalanine counted. The entry retains the CDR3 DNA only, 39 bases that are in frame from base 1. Participants in the prospective study were aged about 18 to 95 years, lived in under 30 United States geographic areas, and enrolled through a virtual design. To assign participants to cohorts, the prospective study relied on clinical history that participants themselves reported in a screening survey and a study questionnaire. ImmuneRACE Cohort 3 recovered participants were defined by two consecutive negative NP/OP PCR tests, healthcare professional clearance, or symptom resolution. In the prospective study, whole blood, serum and a nasopharyngeal or oropharyngeal swab were collected from each participant by mobile phlebotomists. Additional blood draws and questionnaires over an approximately two-month period could optionally be provided by prospective study participants. Before DNA extraction, prospective study blood samples were shipped either frozen or at room temperature.

A word on this clone: No antigen is known for it. Per-base quality was not reported, and no clone a single base away is much larger than it.

Recombination connected TRBV6-1 to TRBJ1-1; a confident D gene designation cannot be given. This TCR came from a woman in her thirties or forties who had recovered from COVID-19. Sequencing input: PBMCs or T cells enriched from blood (not recorded which). In nucleotide form, the sequence is TGTGCCAGCAGTGAACGGCCGGGGACTGAAGCTTTCTTT. Translated, it gives CASSERPGTEAFF.